This T cell receptor (beta chain) was identified in a study of blood T cell repertoires in COVID-19. Study summary: Spain, Italy and the United States supplied samples that represented acute and convalescent COVID-19. The cDNA or gDNA used as material had been derived from T cells, B-cell-depleted T cells, or PBMCs.

Trimming shortened V by 3 bases and J by 3 bases, and 15 bases separated the two germline ends. The CDR3 spans 15 residues. CDR1 is LGHDT and CDR2 is YNNKEL in the germline V gene (reference sequence). Per the authors' pipeline: It was from reference gene primer amplification that nucleated cell counts were estimated. Method: immunoSEQ multiplex PCR; TCRdb's copy keeps in-frame clones and lacks some. V and J calls and clone size are as listed in that table; D and trimming were resolved from the DNA. The sample has roughly 700,000 clones, 85% to 90% seen once. The sample was peripheral blood. The sequence derives from a woman younger than 35 with acute or convalescent COVID-19. This chain links TRBV3-1 (or the pseudogene TRBV3-2) with TRBJ2-7; a weak D match, TRBD1 (6 bases). The CDR3 DNA reads as TGTGCCAGCAGCCACGGACAGCCAGGGGTCTACGAGCAGTACTTC. It codes for CASSHGQPGVYEQYF.